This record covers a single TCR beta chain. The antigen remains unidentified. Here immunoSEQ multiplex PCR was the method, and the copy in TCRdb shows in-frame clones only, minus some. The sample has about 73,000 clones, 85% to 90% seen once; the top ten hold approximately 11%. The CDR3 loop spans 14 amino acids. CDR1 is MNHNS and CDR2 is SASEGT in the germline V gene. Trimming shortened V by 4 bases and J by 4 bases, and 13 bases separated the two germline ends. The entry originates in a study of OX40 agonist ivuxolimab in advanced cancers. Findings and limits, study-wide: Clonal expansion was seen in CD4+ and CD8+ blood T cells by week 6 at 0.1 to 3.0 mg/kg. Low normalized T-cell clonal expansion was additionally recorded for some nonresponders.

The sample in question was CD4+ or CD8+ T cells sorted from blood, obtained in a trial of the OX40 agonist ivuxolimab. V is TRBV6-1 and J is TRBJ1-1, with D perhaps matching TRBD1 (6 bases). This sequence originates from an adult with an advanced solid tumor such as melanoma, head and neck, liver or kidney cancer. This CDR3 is CASSALDSVTEAFF. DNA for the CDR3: TGTGCCAGCAGTGCACTGGACAGTGTCACTGAAGCTTTCTTT.